Described below is a single T cell receptor beta chain sequence and its context. TCRdb's table, derived via immunoSEQ multiplex PCR, lists solely in-frame clones and lacks some. The data hold tens of thousands of clones, with almost 97% observed a single time. The CDR3 is made up of 15 amino acids. With V trimmed by 5 bases and J by 8 bases, 9 bases remained unmatched. The germline V gene has CDR1 MNHEY and CDR2 SMNVEV (reference sequence). This specimen comes from a study of technical replicates of blood from a handful of donors. This sequence joins TRBV27 and TRBJ1-4; 9 nucleotides align to TRBD1. This clonotype was sampled from a human donor in good health. What was sequenced was T cells isolated from PBMCs. CDR3 sequence reads: CASSPTRTGEEKLFF. The DNA for the CDR3 is TGTGCCAGCAGTCCCACAAGGACAGGGGAGGAAAAACTGTTTTTT. Complete variable domain (other parts from reference TRBV27 and TRBJ1-4): EAQVTQNPRYLITVTGKKLTVTCSQNMNHEYMSWYRQDPGLGLRQIYYSMNVEVTDKGDVPEGYKVSRKEKRNFPLILESPSPNQTSLYFCASSPTRTGEEKLFFGSGTQLSVL.